This TCR beta chain is from a study of blood T cell repertoires in COVID-19. Overall study context: The study drew acute and convalescent COVID-19 samples from the United States, Italy and Spain. PBMCs, B-cell-depleted T cells, or T cells provided the cDNA or gDNA that made up the material.

The ends were cut back, 0 bases at V and 5 bases at J, with 13 bases in the middle. Germline CDR1 and CDR2: SGHRS and YFSETQ. CDR3 length: 15 amino acids. Authors' methods: Nucleated cell counts were estimated from reference gene primer amplification. The data were produced by immunoSEQ multiplex PCR, yet TCRdb's version contains in-frame clones alone and is incomplete. The DNA gave D and trimming, while V, J and clone size come from that table. The sample holds around 66,000 clones; around 87% are singletons and the top ten take roughly 7.2%. The chain combines TRBV5-1 with TRBJ2-3, with D perhaps matching TRBD2 (5 bases). Sequenced material: peripheral blood. This TCR was recovered from a man in his fifties or sixties with acute or convalescent COVID-19. The CDR3 here is CASSLASPAGDTQYF. Written as DNA, the CDR3 is TGCGCCAGCAGCTTGGCTAGCCCCGCCGGAGATACGCAGTATTTT.